Listed below are T cell receptor beta chains from one sample, sequenced in a study of shared clonotypes between healthy human individuals. Some clones are missing from TCRdb's copy, which holds only in-frame ones; the method was immunoSEQ multiplex PCR. The sample records some 2,500,000 clones, under 95% being singletons. Sequenced sample: naive CD4+ T cells from PBMCs. The receptors were sampled from a man younger than 35 in good health. Some clones in this sample may be carry-over from other donors' samples. The CDR3 runs from the conserved cysteine through the conserved F or W. A D gene is named only where the DNA matches it firmly. A row's size may be missing; if present it is once, few, many or a size class.

abundance	v_gene	d_gene	j_gene	CDR3aa	CDR3nt
-	TRBV27	-	TRBJ2-5	CASSFWGGGYQETQYF	TGTGCCAGCAGTTTTTGGGGGGGCGGATACCAAGAGACCCAGTACTTC
-	TRBV10-3	TRBD1	TRBJ1-5	CAISSTGISNQPQHF	TGTGCCATCAGTTCGACAGGGATCAGCAATCAGCCCCAGCATTTT
-	TRBV11-3	TRBD1	TRBJ2-7	CASSLDHDRGYEQYF	TGTGCCAGCAGCTTAGATCACGACAGGGGCTACGAGCAGTACTTC
-	TRBV7-2	-	TRBJ2-5	CASSYQGGETQYF	TGTGCCAGCAGTTATCAGGGGGGGGAGACCCAGTACTTC
-	TRBV11-2	-	TRBJ2-1	CASSLGRLPAGRRDNEQFF	TGTGCCAGCAGCTTAGGGCGACTCCCGGCGGGCCGTCGGGACAATGAGCAGTTCTTC
once	TRBV7-3	TRBD1	TRBJ2-7	CASSLRTGNQQYF	TGTGCCAGCAGCTTACGGACAGGGAACCAGCAGTACTTC
-	TRBV5-1	-	TRBJ2-5	CASSLADAVGEQYF	TGCGCCAGCAGCTTGGCCGACGCCGTGGGAGAGCAGTACTTC
-	TRBV2	-	TRBJ2-5	CASKVQRNQETQYF	TGTGCCAGCAAGGTACAGAGAAACCAAGAGACCCAGTACTTC
-	TRBV29-1	-	TRBJ2-5	CSVDTGTQETQYF	TGCAGCGTTGATACGGGAACCCAAGAGACCCAGTACTTC
few	TRBV2	-	TRBJ1-2	CASSDRGGNGYTF	TGTGCCAGCAGTGACAGGGGAGGGAATGGCTACACCTTC
-	TRBV27	TRBD2	TRBJ2-7	CASRGRNARAGGYYEQYF	TGTGCCAGCAGGGGACGGAACGCCCGAGCGGGAGGTTACTACGAGCAGTACTTC
-	TRBV27	-	TRBJ1-2	CASSSTGTAYGYTF	TGTGCCAGCAGTTCTACCGGGACGGCCTATGGCTACACCTTC
-	TRBV25-1	TRBD1	TRBJ2-7	CASSGYRGPYEQYF	TGTGCCAGCAGTGGCTACAGGGGGCCCTACGAGCAGTACTTC
-	TRBV19	TRBD1	TRBJ2-1	CAGTGTGDRDEQFF	TGTGCCGGTACCGGGACAGGGGATCGGGATGAGCAGTTCTTC
-	TRBV19	TRBD2	TRBJ2-5	CASSLGTSGTQETQYF	TGTGCCAGTAGTCTGGGGACTAGCGGGACCCAAGAGACCCAGTACTTC
once	TRBV7-9	-	TRBJ1-2	CASSLGGAGYTF	TGTGCCAGCAGCTTAGGAGGGGCCGGCTACACCTTC
-	TRBV7-9	TRBD1	TRBJ1-3	CASSLLQGVMGGNTIYF	TGTGCCAGCAGCTTGCTACAGGGGGTAATGGGTGGAAACACCATATATTTT
-	TRBV29-1	-	TRBJ2-1	CSVVYNGGIGLNEQFF	TGCAGCGTTGTATATAACGGCGGGATAGGTTTGAATGAGCAGTTCTTC
-	TRBV5-1	-	TRBJ1-4	CASSTKGPTNEKLFF	TGCGCCAGCAGTACGAAAGGACCAACTAATGAAAAACTGTTTTTT
once	TRBV5-1	TRBD1	TRBJ1-1	CASSLGGTVRPYTEAFF	TGCGCCAGCAGCTTAGGCGGGACAGTAAGACCCTACACTGAAGCTTTCTTT
-	TRBV28	-	TRBJ2-1	CASSDQRVGSYNEQFF	TGTGCCAGCAGTGACCAGCGGGTAGGCTCCTACAATGAGCAGTTCTTC
-	TRBV28	-	TRBJ1-2	CASRSQGTYYGYTF	TGTGCCAGCAGGTCTCAGGGGACTTACTATGGCTACACCTTC